This entry concerns a single T cell receptor (beta chain). Its antigen is unknown. The sample originates from a study of T cells in Graves' hyperthyroidism and ophthalmopathy. Background on the study: Peripheral blood specimens were obtained at initial diagnosis, prior to any treatment.

CDR1 LNHDA and CDR2 SQIVND come from the germline V gene (reference sequence). The V gene lost 9 bases and the J gene lost 0 bases, with 12 bases spanning the gap. The CDR3 contains 14 residues. The study's findings and limits: Ophthalmopathy, which appeared later, was predicted by the model a median 6.5 months before onset. Ophthalmopathy and stable hyperthyroidism were separated by a 13 V-J model.

Amplification of TCR beta CDR3 regions was performed using RNA transcripts as template. HTBI primers were employed in a first-round RT-PCR of the TCR CDR3. TCRdb reprocessed the multiplex PCR reads with MiXCR, giving one entry per CDR3 protein. The table lists 620,000 or so distinct CDR3 sequences, more than 14% of them singletons. This rearrangement joins TRBV19 to TRBJ1-5; D gene ambiguous. Source material: blood. The clonotype was recovered from a woman in her 50s with Graves' ophthalmopathy. The CDR3 bases are TGTGCCAGCAGACCAATTCTTAGCAATCAGCCCCAGCATTTT. Its protein is CASRPILSNQPQHF.